Below, 22 T cell receptor beta chains from the same sample are listed, as sequenced in a study of blood T cell repertoires in COVID-19. Using immunoSEQ multiplex PCR, the repertoire was profiled, and TCRdb retains in-frame clones only, with some absent. This table has approximately 250,000 clones, 70% to 90% appearing once. Sequencing input: peripheral blood. All receptors come from a man younger than 30 with active or convalescent COVID-19.

J is TRBJ2-7 and V is TRBV27; the D is unclear. V gave up 3 bases and J gave up 4 bases, with 10 bases separating them. The CDR3 length is 13 residues. CDR1 and CDR2 (germline): MNHEY, SMNVEV (reference sequence). CDR3 DNA sequence: TGTGCCAGCAGTTTGGGCAGACCTTACGAGCAGTACTTC. It is translated as CASSLGRPYEQYF.

The chain employs TRBV29-1 and TRBJ2-5; 8 positions match TRBD1. J was trimmed by 3 bases and V by 7 bases; bases with no gene match: 4. This CDR3 spans 12 amino acids. Per the germline V gene, CDR1 is SQVTM and CDR2 is ANQGSEA. The CDR3 DNA reads as TGCAGCGGTCGGACAGGGAAAGAGACCCAGTACTTC. Protein: CSGRTGKETQYF. Together with reference TRBV29-1 and TRBJ2-5, the CDR3 gives the full variable domain: SAVISQKPSRDICQRGTSLTIQCQVDSQVTMMFWYRQQPGQSLTLIATANQGSEATYESGFVIDKFPISRPNLTFSTLTVSNMSPEDSSIYLCSGRTGKETQYFGPGTRLLVL.

The chain has TRBV4-2 and TRBJ2-1; 9 bases are a match to TRBD2. CDR3 size: 17 residues. V gave up 1 base and J gave up 2 bases; unmatched junction bases: 6. Germline CDR1 and CDR2: LGHNA and YNFKEQ. The CDR3 spells CASSQVLQRGAYNEQFF. The CDR3, as DNA: TGTGCCAGCAGCCAAGTCTTACAGCGGGGGGCCTACAATGAGCAGTTCTTC.

This clone showed up just once. The chain uses TRBV10-3 and TRBJ2-7; the match to TRBD1 covers 7 bases. CDR1 is ENHRY and CDR2 is SYGVKD in the germline V gene. The CDR3 loop spans 17 amino acids. With V trimmed by 3 bases and J by 0 bases, 11 bases remained unmatched. The CDR3 DNA is TGTGCCATCAGTGACTTCGGACAGGCCATCAACTCCTACGAGCAGTACTTC. It is translated as CAISDFGQAINSYEQYF.

This clone was seen just once. The chain uses TRBV27 and TRBJ2-3; 9 nucleotides line up with TRBD2. Germline CDR1 is MNHEY and CDR2 is SMNVEV (reference sequence). V was clipped by 2 bases and J by 6 bases; unmatched bases: 6. CDR3 size: 15 residues. CDR3 region: CASSLVAGVADTQYF. The DNA of the CDR3 is TGTGCCAGCAGTTTAGTAGCGGGGGTGGCTGATACGCAGTATTTT.

This clone has only one observation. This chain connects TRBV28 to TRBJ1-2; D not certain. CDR3 length: 12 amino acids. Looked up from germline, CDR1 is MDHEN and CDR2 is SYDVKM. The V end was cut by 8 bases, the J end by 1 base, with 8 bases between. This chain's CDR3 is CASLGLNYGYTF. In DNA form, the CDR3 reads TGTGCCAGCTTAGGACTTAACTATGGCTACACCTTC.

The rearrangement uses TRBV7-8 and TRBJ2-3; the match to TRBD2 covers 9 bases. V lost 7 bases and J lost 5; bases outside the gene matches: 16. In germline, CDR1 is SGHVS, CDR2 FQNEAQ. The CDR3 contains 17 residues. Written as DNA, the CDR3 is TGTGCCAGCACAATCCTAGGGGCTAGCGGGAAAGGAGATACGCAGTATTTT. Its translation: CASTILGASGKGDTQYF. The full variable domain, in which reference TRBV7-8 and TRBJ2-3 provide the parts outside the CDR3, is GAGVSQSPRYKVAKRGQDVALRCDPISGHVSLFWYQQALGQGPEFLTYFQNEAQLDKSGLPSDRFFAERPEGSVSTLKIQRTQQEDSAVYLCASTILGASGKGDTQYFGPGTRLTVL.

The gene calls are TRBV11-3 and TRBJ2-1, with a weak D call TRBD2 (6 bases). V lost 1 base to trimming and J lost 6 bases, with 13 bases between them. This CDR3 has 15 residues. Germline V gene data show CDR1 as SGHNT and CDR2 as YENEEA. CDR3 sequence reads: CASSLGRDSTNEQFF. The CDR3 DNA sequence: TGTGCCAGCAGCTTAGGGCGGGATAGCACCAATGAGCAGTTCTTC.

The gene calls are TRBV9 and TRBJ2-2, with 11 bases fitting TRBD1. In germline, CDR1 is SGDLS, CDR2 YYNGEE. Trimming took 5 bases from V and 6 from J; bases not matched to a gene: 3. This CDR3 contains 14 residues. CDR3 DNA sequence: TGTGCCAGCAGTGCGGGACAGGGGGCCGGGGAGCTGTTTTTT. Translation: CASSAGQGAGELFF.

This clone was seen once. The V and J genes are TRBV29-1 and TRBJ2-2; tentative D call: TRBD2 (6 bases). CDR3 length: 17 residues. The V gene lost 0 bases and the J gene lost 3 bases, with 17 bases spanning the gap. Germline V lookup: CDR1 SQVTM, CDR2 ANQGSEA. CDR3 region: CSVEDPHRGGDTGELFF. The CDR3 DNA reads as TGCAGCGTTGAAGATCCCCATCGCGGAGGGGACACCGGGGAGCTGTTTTTT.

This chain joins TRBV9 and TRBJ1-3; D gene unclear. Trimming took off 0 bases at V and 9 bases at J, with 10 bases between the two ends. Germline CDR1 reads SGDLS; CDR2 reads YYNGEE. The CDR3 contains 13 residues. CDR3 bases: TGTGCCAGCAGCGTAGAGGAGGAGTCCACCATATATTTT. Its protein product is CASSVEEESTIYF.

The chain carries TRBV14 and TRBJ1-1; 8 bases fit TRBD1. Per the germline V gene, CDR1 is SGHDN and CDR2 is FVKESK. CDR3 size: 13 residues. V lost 0 bases to trimming and J lost 10 bases; unmatched junction nucleotides: 4. CDR3 nucleotides: TGTGCCAGCAGCCAAGAGTGGACAGGGTTAGCTTTCTTT. It is translated as CASSQEWTGLAFF.

V usage is TRBV6-5 and J usage is TRBJ1-5; 7 bases are shared with TRBD1. After removal of 6 bases from V and 6 bases from J, the junction contained 11 bases not matched to a gene. CDR3 length: 15 amino acids. From germline, CDR1 is MNHEY and CDR2 SVGAGI. In DNA, the CDR3 is TGTGCCAGCAGGCGGACAGGCGTAGGAGGTCAGCCCCAGCATTTT. Translated, it gives CASRRTGVGGQPQHF.

The chain uses TRBV24-1 and TRBJ2-7, with D hard to call. Trimming stripped 1 base from V and 7 bases from J, with 10 bases between. The CDR3 runs 13 residues. From germline, CDR1 is KGHDR and CDR2 SFDVKD. CDR3 bases: TGTGCCACCAGTGATTTAGCGACGGCGGAGCAGTACTTC. Protein product: CATSDLATAEQYF.

The rearrangement uses TRBV4-3 and TRBJ1-2, with 8 bases lining up with TRBD1. This CDR3 is built from 15 residues. Germline V gene sequence: CDR1 LGHNA, CDR2 YSLEER. J was trimmed by 4 bases and V by 1 base; bases with no gene match: 5. In DNA form, the CDR3 reads TGCGCCAGCAGCCAAGTCGCAGGGGGCTCCTATGGCTACACCTTC. Translating gives CASSQVAGGSYGYTF.

In its sample, this clone was seen many times. The rearrangement links TRBV25-1 to TRBJ2-7, with 7 bases that match TRBD1. Germline V gene data show CDR1 as MGHDK and CDR2 as SYGVNS. Germline trimming cut 7 bases from V and 5 bases from J; bases unmatched to any gene: 8. This CDR3 spans 13 amino acids. Written as DNA, the CDR3 is TGTGCCAGCACCCCGGGACAGTTCGACGAGCAGTACTTC. Protein product: CASTPGQFDEQYF.

The chain couples TRBV4-2 to TRBJ1-4, with 8 bases fitting TRBD1. CDR1 and CDR2 (germline): LGHNA, YNFKEQ. The CDR3 has 17 residues. V was clipped by 0 bases and J by 10 bases; unmatched bases: 13. The CDR3 sequence: CASSQDHLGQVPGKLFF. The CDR3 nucleotides read TGTGCCAGCAGCCAAGATCATTTGGGACAGGTACCCGGAAAACTGTTTTTT.

About this clone itself: A much bigger clone sits one base away, suggesting this may be a read error. The same CDR3 also results from other DNA sequences found in this sample. This rearrangement joins TRBV5-1 to TRBJ1-6; perhaps TRBD1 as D (5 bases). The V end lost 3 bases, the J end lost 10 bases, and 14 bases lay between the germline ends. CDR1 and CDR2 from the germline V gene are SGHRS and YFSETQ. The CDR3 consists of 14 residues. The CDR3 spells CASSSGQENSPLHF. CDR3 coding DNA: TGCGCCAGCAGCTCCGGACAAGAGAACTCACCCCTCCACTTT.

The chain is built from TRBV6-6 and TRBJ2-2; 7 bases fit TRBD1. Germline assignment: CDR1 MNHNY and CDR2 SVGAGI (reference sequence). This CDR3 has 12 amino acids. V shed 7 bases and J 8 bases; nucleotides not matched to a gene: 4. In DNA form, the CDR3 reads TGTGCCAGCAAGGGGGCCCGGGGGGAGCTGTTTTTT. This gives the protein CASKGARGELFF.

The gene calls are TRBV5-1 and TRBJ2-3; D perhaps matches TRBD2 (5 bases). The germline V and J ends were trimmed by 0 bases and 2 bases, with 16 bases remaining between them. The germline CDR1 and CDR2 sequences are SGHRS and YFSETQ. The CDR3 length is 17 residues. DNA of the CDR3: TGCGCCAGCAGCTTGGGGTCCTCGGGAAGACTCACAGATACGCAGTATTTT. It specifies CASSLGSSGRLTDTQYF.

The chain employs TRBV6-4 and TRBJ2-1, with TRBD2 matching 11 bases. The CDR3 extends over 15 amino acids. V shed 4 bases, J shed 9 bases, and the junction held 8 bases outside the gene matches. Per germline, CDR1 MRHNA and CDR2 SNTAGT. As DNA, the CDR3 is TGTGCCAGCAGTGTTAGTAGCGGGGGGGAGTTTGAGCAGTTCTTC. Translated, it gives CASSVSSGGEFEQFF.

This clone was recorded a few times. The V gene is TRBV11-2, the J gene TRBJ2-1; D unresolved. The CDR3 runs 16 residues. Germline assignment: CDR1 SGHAT and CDR2 FQNNGV. V lost 1 base, J lost 1 base, and 11 bases lay in between. CDR3 sequence reads: CASSLAPDGSYNEQFF. The CDR3, as DNA: TGTGCCAGCAGCTTAGCGCCTGACGGGTCCTACAATGAGCAGTTCTTC.